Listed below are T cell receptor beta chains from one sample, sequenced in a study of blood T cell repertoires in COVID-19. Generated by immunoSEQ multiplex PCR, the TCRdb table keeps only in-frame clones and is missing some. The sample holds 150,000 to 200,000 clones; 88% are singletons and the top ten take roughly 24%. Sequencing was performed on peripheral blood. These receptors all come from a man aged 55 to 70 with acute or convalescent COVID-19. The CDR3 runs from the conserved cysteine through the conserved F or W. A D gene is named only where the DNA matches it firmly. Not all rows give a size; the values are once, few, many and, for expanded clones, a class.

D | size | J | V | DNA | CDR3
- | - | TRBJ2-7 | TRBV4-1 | TGCGCCAGCAGCCAAACGCAGGGGCGCTACGAGCAGTACTTC | CASSQTQGRYEQYF
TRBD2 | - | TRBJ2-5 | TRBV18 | TGTGCCAGCTCACCCCCTTTCAGCGGGGGGGAGACCCAGTACTTC | CASSPPFSGGETQYF
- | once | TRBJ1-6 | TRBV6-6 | TGTGCCAGCAGTCCCCGACAGACTTCACCCCTCCACTTT | CASSPRQTSPLHF
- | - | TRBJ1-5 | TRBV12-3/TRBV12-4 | TGTGCCAGCGGCTACAGTGAAGATCAGCCCCAGCATTTT | CASGYSEDQPQHF
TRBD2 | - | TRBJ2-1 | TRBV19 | TGTGCCAGTAGGGGACTAGCGGACTACAATGAGCAGTTCTTC | CASRGLADYNEQFF
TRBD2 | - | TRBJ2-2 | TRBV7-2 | TGTGCCAGCAGCTTAACAGGGACTAGCAGTGACACCGGGGAGCTGTTTTTT | CASSLTGTSSDTGELFF
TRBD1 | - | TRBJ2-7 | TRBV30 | TGTGCCTGGAACCCCGTCAGGGCAGGGGGTTCCTACGAGCAGTACTTC | CAWNPVRAGGSYEQYF
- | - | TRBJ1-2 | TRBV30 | TGTGCCTGGAAGCCACTCACTAACTATGGCTACACCTTC | CAWKPLTNYGYTF
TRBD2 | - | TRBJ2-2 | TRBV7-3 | TGTGCCAGCAGCTTCCGGGGAGCGGGGGGGCCAACCGGGGAGCTGTTTTTT | CASSFRGAGGPTGELFF
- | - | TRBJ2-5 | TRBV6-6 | TGTGCCAGCAGTCCGCGGGACAGTGGGCAAGAGACCCAGTACTTC | CASSPRDSGQETQYF
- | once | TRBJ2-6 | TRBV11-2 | TGTGCCAGCAGCTTACTGCCAGGGGCTAACTCTGGGGCCAACGTCCTGACTTTC | CASSLLPGANSGANVLTF
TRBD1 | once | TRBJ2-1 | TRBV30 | TGTGCCTACGGGACAGGGCATCCCGGGGACAATGAGCAGTTCTTC | CAYGTGHPGDNEQFF
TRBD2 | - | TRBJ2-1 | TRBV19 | TGTGCCAGTAGTATAAGCGGGAGGGCCCTCGTTGAGCAGTTCTTC | CASSISGRALVEQFF
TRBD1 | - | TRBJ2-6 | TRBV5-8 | TGTGCCAGCAGCCCAGTGGGACCCGGGACAGGGTCCTCTGGGGCCAACGTCCTGACTTTC | CASSPVGPGTGSSGANVLTF
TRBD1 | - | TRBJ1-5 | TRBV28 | TGTGCCAGCTCTGGACAGGGTATTCATAGCAATCAGCCCCAGCATTTT | CASSGQGIHSNQPQHF
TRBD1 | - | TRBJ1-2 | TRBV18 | TGTGCCAGCTCACAAGACACAGGGGGAGAGGGCTACACCTTC | CASSQDTGGEGYTF
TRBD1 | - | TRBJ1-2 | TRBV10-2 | TGCGCCAGCATTACACAGGGGCATGGCTACACCTTC | CASITQGHGYTF
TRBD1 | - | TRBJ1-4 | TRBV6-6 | TGTGCCAGCAGGGGAATACAGGGGACCGAGGGGAAACTGTTTTTT | CASRGIQGTEGKLFF
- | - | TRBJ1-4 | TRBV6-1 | TGTGCCAGCAGTCATACGAGGGGAGGGGAAAAACTGTTTTTT | CASSHTRGGEKLFF
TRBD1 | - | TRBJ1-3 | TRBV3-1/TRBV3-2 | TGTGCCAGCAGCCAAGGGACAGGGTCTGGAAACACCATATATTTT | CASSQGTGSGNTIYF
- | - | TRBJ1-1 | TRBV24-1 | TGTGCCACCTCGGGGGGTGGCACTGAAGCTTTCTTT | CATSGGGTEAFF
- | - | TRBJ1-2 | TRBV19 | TGTGCCAGTAGTCTCCGGGGTGGCTACACCTTC | CASSLRGGYTF
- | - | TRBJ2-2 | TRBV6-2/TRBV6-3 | TGTGCCAGCAGTTTCGCCAGGAACTCCGGGGAGCTGTTTTTT | CASSFARNSGELFF
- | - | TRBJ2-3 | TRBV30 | TGTGCCTGGAGTGTACGTGGGGGCCGGAGAGATACGCAGTATTTT | CAWSVRGGRRDTQYF
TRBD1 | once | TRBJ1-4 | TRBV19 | TGTGCCAGTAATACAGGGGCGGGAAAACTGTTTTTT | CASNTGAGKLFF
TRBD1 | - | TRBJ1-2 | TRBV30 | TGTGCCTGGACAGAGACAGGGCTCGGCTACACCTTC | CAWTETGLGYTF
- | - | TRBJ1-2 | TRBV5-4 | TGTGCCAGCAGCTCCAAAGGGAGGGACTATGGCTACACCTTC | CASSSKGRDYGYTF
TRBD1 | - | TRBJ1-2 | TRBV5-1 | TGCGCCAGCAGCATCGGACAGGGATGGGTTGGCTACACCTTC | CASSIGQGWVGYTF
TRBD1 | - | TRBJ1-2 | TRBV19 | TGTGCCAGTAGTCTCACAGGGGGCAGGAGCCGTGGCTACACCTTC | CASSLTGGRSRGYTF
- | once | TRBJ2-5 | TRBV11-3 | TGTGCCAGCAGCTTAGGCGGGGGCGTGGAGACCCAGTACTTC | CASSLGGGVETQYF
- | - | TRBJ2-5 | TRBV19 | TGTGCCAGTAGTAGCCAGGGGTACCAAGAGACCCAGTACTTC | CASSSQGYQETQYF
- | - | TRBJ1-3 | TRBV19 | TGTGCCAGTAGTATAGGGGGGACTCGAGGAAACACCATATATTTT | CASSIGGTRGNTIYF
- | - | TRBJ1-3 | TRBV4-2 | TGTGCCAGCAGCCAAGCTGGGGGGGGCGGTGGAAACACCATATATTTT | CASSQAGGGGGNTIYF
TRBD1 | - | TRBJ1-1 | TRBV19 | TGTGCCAGTACCACAAGGGGGACAGGGGGTGATGAAGCTTTCTTT | CASTTRGTGGDEAFF
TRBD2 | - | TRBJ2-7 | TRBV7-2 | TGTGCCAGCAGCTCAGGTTCTAGCGGGTTGTACGAGCAGTACTTC | CASSSGSSGLYEQYF
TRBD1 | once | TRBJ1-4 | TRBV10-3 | TGTGCCATCAGTGAGGGCCAGGGGGCTAATGAAAAACTGTTTTTT | CAISEGQGANEKLFF
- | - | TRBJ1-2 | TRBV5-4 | TGTGCCAGCACCCCCGGGAGGGTAAAAAACTATGGCTACACCTTC | CASTPGRVKNYGYTF
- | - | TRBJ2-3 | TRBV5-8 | TGTGCCAGCAGCTTGGACGGGATGTATACGCAGTATTTT | CASSLDGMYTQYF
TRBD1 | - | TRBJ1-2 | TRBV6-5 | TGTGCCAGCAGCCGTGGGACAGGGGTGAACTATGGCTACACCTTC | CASSRGTGVNYGYTF
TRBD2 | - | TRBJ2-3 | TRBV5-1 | TGCGCCAGCAGCTTGCTGAGCGGGAGGTTCACAGATACGCAGTATTTT | CASSLLSGRFTDTQYF
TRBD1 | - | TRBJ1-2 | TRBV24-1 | TGTGCCACCAGTGACGGGGACAGCCGCAAGGGCTACACCTTC | CATSDGDSRKGYTF
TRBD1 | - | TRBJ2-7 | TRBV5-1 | TGCGCCAGCAGCTTGGCGACAGGGGGATACGAGCAGTACTTC | CASSLATGGYEQYF
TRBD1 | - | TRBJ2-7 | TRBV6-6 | TGTGCCAGCATCCCCGGGACAGGGGGATCTTACGAGCAGTACTTC | CASIPGTGGSYEQYF
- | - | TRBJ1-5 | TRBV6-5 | TGTGCCAGCAGGCCGGGAGCTCCCCCCAATCAGCCCCAGCATTTT | CASRPGAPPNQPQHF
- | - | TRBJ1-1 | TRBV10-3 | TGTGCCATCAGTGCCACTACAGGGAACACTGAAGCTTTCTTT | CAISATTGNTEAFF
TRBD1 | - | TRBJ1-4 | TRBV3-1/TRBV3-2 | TGTGCCAGCAGGCTACAGGGGGTTAATGAAAAACTGTTTTTT | CASRLQGVNEKLFF
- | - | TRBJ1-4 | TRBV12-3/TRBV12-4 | TGTGCCAGCAGGGGCCTGGACAGCAAACTGTTTTTT | CASRGLDSKLFF
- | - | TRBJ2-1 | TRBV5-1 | TGCGCCAGCAGCTATAGGACGGACAGTTACAATGAGCAGTTCTTC | CASSYRTDSYNEQFF
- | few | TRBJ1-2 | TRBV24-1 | TGTGCCACCAGTCCAGGGGCCATAGACTATGGCTACACCTTC | CATSPGAIDYGYTF
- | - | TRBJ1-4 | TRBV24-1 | TGTGCCACCTCCCCCTCCTCTGCAACTAATGAAAAACTGTTTTTT | CATSPSSATNEKLFF
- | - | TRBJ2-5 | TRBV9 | TGTGCCAGCAGCGTAGCTGGGGCAGGGTTTGTGACCCAGTACTTC | CASSVAGAGFVTQYF
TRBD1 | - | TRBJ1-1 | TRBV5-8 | TGTGCCAGCAGCTTTGACAGGGGGCGTGAAGCTTTCTTT | CASSFDRGREAFF
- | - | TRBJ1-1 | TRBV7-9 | TGTGCCAGCAGTATACCTACAGGGCCCGTGAACACTGAAGCTTTCTTT | CASSIPTGPVNTEAFF
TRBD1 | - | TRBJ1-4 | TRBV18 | TGTGCCAGCTCAGCCCGTCCAGGACAGGGAACTAATGAAAAACTGTTTTTT | CASSARPGQGTNEKLFF
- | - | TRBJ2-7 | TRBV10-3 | TGTGCCATCAGAATTAGCGGCTCCTACGAGCAGTACTTC | CAIRISGSYEQYF
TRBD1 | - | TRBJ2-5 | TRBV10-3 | TGTGCCATCAGTGAAAGGGACAGCCCCCAAGAGACCCAGTACTTC | CAISERDSPQETQYF